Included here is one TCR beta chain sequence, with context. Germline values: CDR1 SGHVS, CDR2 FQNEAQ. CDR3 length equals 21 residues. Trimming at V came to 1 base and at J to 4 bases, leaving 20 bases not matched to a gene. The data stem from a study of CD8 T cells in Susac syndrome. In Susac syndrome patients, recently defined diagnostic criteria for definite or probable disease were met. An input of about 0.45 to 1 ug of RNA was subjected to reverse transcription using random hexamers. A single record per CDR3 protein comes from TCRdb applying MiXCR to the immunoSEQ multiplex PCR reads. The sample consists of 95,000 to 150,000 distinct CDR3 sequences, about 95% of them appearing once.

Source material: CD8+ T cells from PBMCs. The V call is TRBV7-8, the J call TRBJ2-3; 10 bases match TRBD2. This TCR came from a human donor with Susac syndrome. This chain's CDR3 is CASSLGVLGTSVLSDPDTQYF. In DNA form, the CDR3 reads TGTGCCAGCAGCTTAGGTGTTTTGGGGACTAGCGTTCTATCAGACCCAGATACGCAGTATTTT.